The 25 T cell receptor beta chains listed next were all sequenced from one sample in a study of graft-versus-host responses after intestinal transplantation. Measured with immunoSEQ multiplex PCR; TCRdb has only the in-frame clones, and not every one. The sample has about 130,000 clones; about 93% are singletons. These receptors have no known antigen. Sequenced material: unstimulated CD4+ T cells sorted from spleen or lymph node cells, taken before intestinal transplant. The source of these receptors is a human donor who received an intestinal transplant.

The V gene is TRBV4-1, the J gene TRBJ1-4; D not resolved. This CDR3 is 13 amino acids long. Germline V gives CDR1 MGHRA, CDR2 YSYEKL. Trimming removed 1 base at V and 8 bases at J, with 8 bases between. The CDR3 DNA follows: TGCGCCAGCAGCCAAGTTTCTCCCGAAAAACTGTTTTTT. Translation: CASSQVSPEKLFF.

The chain recombines TRBV9 with TRBJ2-1; 11 bases align to TRBD2. The V gene end was trimmed by 4 bases and the J gene end by 4 bases; junction bases not matched to a gene: 10. Germline lookup yields CDR1 SGDLS and CDR2 YYNGEE. The CDR3 runs 17 residues. CDR3 bases: TGTGCCAGCAGCCCTTTAGCGGGAGGGTCCCTTTACAATGAGCAGTTCTTC. Its translation: CASSPLAGGSLYNEQFF.

This clone was counted between two and nine times. The V call is TRBV10-3, the J call TRBJ2-2; D gene ambiguous. The V end lost 6 bases, the J end lost 3 bases, and 5 bases lay between the germline ends. The CDR3 extends over 12 amino acids. Germline-derived CDR1 and CDR2 are ENHRY and SYGVKD. CDR3 region: CAIRGDTGELFF. The CDR3 bases are TGTGCCATCAGGGGTGACACCGGGGAGCTGTTTTTT.

This chain connects TRBV19 to TRBJ1-5; possibly TRBD1 for D (5 bases). The V gene lost 1 base and the J gene lost 6 bases, with 7 bases spanning the gap. This CDR3 has 13 residues. Germline lookup yields CDR1 LNHDA and CDR2 SQIVND (reference sequence). The CDR3 loop is CASSIGGGQPQHF. The CDR3 nucleotides read TGTGCCAGTAGTATAGGGGGCGGTCAGCCCCAGCATTTT.

This clone showed up just a few times. This rearrangement joins TRBV5-5 to TRBJ1-3; 10 bases are a match to TRBD1. V lost 3 bases, J lost 1 base, and 4 bases stayed unmatched. The length of the CDR3 is 16 residues. CDR1 is SGHKS, CDR2 YYEKEE, per germline (reference sequence). CDR3 protein: CASSSGQGSSGNTIYF. CDR3 bases: TGTGCCAGCAGCTCGGGACAGGGGTCTTCTGGAAACACCATATATTTT.

The chain recombines TRBV19 with TRBJ2-7; unclear D gene. Germline CDR1 is LNHDA and CDR2 is SQIVND (reference sequence). The CDR3 has 13 residues. V was pared by 6 bases and J by 5 bases, with 14 bases between. In DNA form, the CDR3 reads TGTGCCAGTAGGCGGAACGGGCAGGACGAGCAGTACTTC. Its translation: CASRRNGQDEQYF.

DNA of the CDR3: TGCAGCGTTGCCCCAGCGGGGCCATCCTACGAGCAGTACTTC. This codes for CSVAPAGPSYEQYF. The chain is built from TRBV29-1 and TRBJ2-7; 7 bases are shared with TRBD2. Germline V lookup: CDR1 SQVTM, CDR2 ANQGSEA. The trim removed 4 bases at V and 1 base at J, leaving 7 bases unmatched. CDR3 length: 14 amino acids.

V and J are TRBV28 and TRBJ1-1; D may be TRBD1 (5 bases). The CDR3 is made up of 15 amino acids. Germline V CDR1 and CDR2: MDHEN, SYDVKM. V was cut by 5 bases and J by 4 bases, with 17 bases left in between. This chain's CDR3 is CASSAVGESSTEAFF. For the CDR3, the DNA is TGTGCCAGCAGTGCGGTAGGGGAATCGTCCACTGAAGCTTTCTTT.

The rearrangement links TRBV6-5 to TRBJ2-7; 9 nucleotides match TRBD2. The V and J ends lost 6 bases and 3 bases, in that order; junction bases with no gene match: 9. Germline CDR1 is MNHEY and CDR2 is SVGAGI. The CDR3 is made up of 15 amino acids. The DNA for the CDR3 is TGTGCCAGCAGGCCTAGCGGGACCCTGAACTACGAGCAGTACTTC. Its protein is CASRPSGTLNYEQYF.

This CDR3 reads CASSTDRGTDTQYF. For the CDR3, the DNA is TGTGCCAGTAGTACGGACAGGGGCACAGATACGCAGTATTTT. The chain is built from TRBV19 and TRBJ2-3, with 8 bases that match TRBD1. V shed 4 bases, J shed 1 base, and the junction held 1 base outside the gene matches. This CDR3 contains 14 residues. CDR1 and CDR2 (germline): LNHDA, SQIVND (reference sequence). The entire variable domain, with the rest obtained from reference TRBV19 and TRBJ2-3, is as follows: DGGITQSPKYLFRKEGQNVTLSCEQNLNHDAMYWYRQDPGQGLRLIYYSQIVNDFQKGDIAEGYSVSREKKESFPLTVTSAQKNPTAFYLCASSTDRGTDTQYFGPGTRLTVL.

The chain recombines TRBV28 with TRBJ2-1; possibly TRBD2 for D (6 bases). The germline gives CDR1 MDHEN, CDR2 SYDVKM. This CDR3 comprises 16 residues. V shed 2 bases and J shed 6 bases, with 17 bases lying between them. The CDR3 DNA is TGTGCCAGCAGTTTAAGCCAAACGGGACTGACCAATGAGCAGTTCTTC. Amino acid sequence: CASSLSQTGLTNEQFF. Complete variable domain (other parts from reference TRBV28 and TRBJ2-1): DVKVTQSSRYLVKRTGEKVFLECVQDMDHENMFWYRQDPGLGLRLIYFSYDVKMKEKGDIPEGYSVSREKKERFSLILESASTNQTSMYLCASSLSQTGLTNEQFFGPGTRLTVL.

V and J are TRBV19 and TRBJ1-5; 10 bases agree with TRBD1. V gave up 8 bases and J gave up 9 bases; unmatched junction bases: 10. The CDR3 sequence is 14 residues long. Germline V gene lookup returns CDR1 LNHDA and CDR2 SQIVND (reference sequence). The CDR3 DNA follows: TGTGCCAGTTCGGACAGGGGGAAAACAGGGCCCCAGCATTTT. It specifies CASSDRGKTGPQHF.

This chain uses TRBV18 with TRBJ2-5; D remains unclear. The V end lost 3 bases, the J end lost 6 bases, and 17 bases lay between the germline ends. This CDR3 contains 15 residues. Germline CDR1 KGHSH, CDR2 LQKENI. The CDR3 bases are TGTGCCAGCTCACCGATTCCGGGCACCGGACAGACCCAGTACTTC. This encodes CASSPIPGTGQTQYF.

The chain joins TRBV28 to TRBJ2-3, with D perhaps assigned TRBD1 or TRBD2 (6 bases each). The ends were cut back, 2 bases at V and 5 bases at J, with 14 bases in the middle. Per germline, CDR1 MDHEN and CDR2 SYDVKM. This CDR3 spans 15 amino acids. The CDR3 loop is CASSLMGGAGDTQYF. CDR3 nucleotide sequence: TGTGCCAGCAGTTTAATGGGGGGCGCAGGAGATACGCAGTATTTT.

V is TRBV28 and J is TRBJ1-2, with D maybe TRBD1 (5 bases). Trimming removed 2 bases from V and 0 bases from J, with 10 bases in between. Germline CDR1 and CDR2: MDHEN and SYDVKM. This CDR3 contains 15 residues. CDR3 sequence: CASSLRGRPNYGYTF. The DNA for the CDR3 is TGTGCCAGCAGTTTAAGGGGCAGACCTAACTATGGCTACACCTTC.

This sequence joins TRBV11-2 and TRBJ2-3; D not resolved. Deletions cut 2 bases from V and 4 bases from J, with 10 bases between. Germline values: CDR1 SGHAT, CDR2 FQNNGV. The CDR3 runs 14 residues. The CDR3 loop is CASSLFLGPDTQYF. CDR3 sequence (DNA): TGTGCCAGCAGCTTATTTTTAGGGCCAGATACGCAGTATTTT.

This clone was recorded only once. The chain is built from TRBV5-6 and TRBJ2-5; TRBD1 agrees at 7 bases. CDR1 SGHDT and CDR2 YYEEEE come from the germline V gene. The CDR3 has 15 amino acids. The ends lost 0 bases at V and 3 bases at J; junction bases unmatched: 5. CDR3 DNA: TGTGCCAGCAGCTTGGGGGCAGGGGGAGAAGAGACCCAGTACTTC. This encodes CASSLGAGGEETQYF.

This rearrangement joins TRBV6-5 to TRBJ2-7; no definite D call. Germline loops: CDR1 MNHEY, CDR2 SVGAGI. CDR3 size: 12 residues. V dropped 6 bases and J dropped 4 bases, with 10 bases sitting between them. Here the CDR3 DNA reads TGTGCCAGCAGCCAAGACCAATACGAGCAGTACTTC. It is translated as CASSQDQYEQYF.

CDR3 loop: CASSPGPMETQYF. In nucleotides, the CDR3 is TGTGCCAGCAGCCCCGGGCCGATGGAGACCCAGTACTTC. The V gene is TRBV7-3, the J gene TRBJ2-5; no definite D call. The V and J ends lost 5 bases and 5 bases respectively, with 12 bases between them. CDR1 is SGHTA, CDR2 FQGTGA, per germline. The CDR3 totals 13 residues.

The chain uses TRBV27 and TRBJ2-7; TRBD1 aligns across 10 bases. Trimming removed 5 bases from V and 7 bases from J; junction bases left unmatched: 11. Germline CDR1 reads MNHEY; CDR2 reads SMNVEV (reference sequence). The CDR3 length is 15 residues. This CDR3 reads CASSPARQGAWEQYF. The CDR3 DNA reads as TGTGCCAGCAGTCCCGCAAGACAGGGGGCATGGGAGCAGTACTTC.

With respect to this clone: The sample carries other DNA sequences with the same CDR3. In nucleotides, the CDR3 is TGCAGCGTTGTAAGCTCGCGGGAGATCAACGAGCAGTACTTC. This sequence encodes CSVVSSREINEQYF. This chain joins TRBV29-1 and TRBJ2-7; 7 bases line up with TRBD2. This CDR3 has 14 residues. The germline V gene encodes CDR1 SQVTM and CDR2 ANQGSEA. Losses at the gene ends were 4 bases for V and 5 bases for J; bases not matched to a gene: 11.

V gene TRBV2 combines with J gene TRBJ1-3; D gene ambiguous. This CDR3 comprises 12 residues. V lost 8 bases and J lost 1, with 6 bases in between. Per the germline V gene, CDR1 is SNHLY and CDR2 is FYNNEI. DNA of the CDR3: TGTGCCAGCGGGCAGTCTGGAAACACCATATATTTT. Protein sequence: CASGQSGNTIYF.

The rearrangement links TRBV6-5 to TRBJ2-1; 12 bases fit TRBD2. Per the germline V gene, CDR1 is MNHEY and CDR2 is SVGAGI. The CDR3 has 15 residues. V shed 4 bases and J 10 bases; nucleotides not matched to a gene: 8. This chain's CDR3 is CASSSNALAGGEQFF. CDR3 nucleotides: TGTGCCAGCAGTTCGAATGCGCTAGCGGGAGGGGAGCAGTTCTTC.

CDR3 in amino acids: CASSAELTDEQFF. The CDR3 nucleotides are TGTGCCAGCAGTGCCGAACTGACAGATGAGCAGTTCTTC. The chain couples TRBV6-4 to TRBJ2-1, with D tentatively TRBD1 (5 bases). V was clipped by 4 bases and J by 8 bases, with 12 bases between them. Looked up from germline, CDR1 is MRHNA and CDR2 is SNTAGT. The CDR3 length is 13 residues.

The chain joins TRBV6-4 to TRBJ2-6; D call uncertain. Germline CDR1 and CDR2: MRHNA and SNTAGT. V lost 2 bases to trimming and J lost 4 bases, with 6 bases between them. This CDR3 spans 14 amino acids. The CDR3 spells CASSDKYGANVLTF. The CDR3 DNA reads as TGTGCCAGCAGTGACAAGTACGGGGCCAACGTCCTGACTTTC.